These 2 T cell receptor beta chains came from one sample sequenced in a study of cytotoxic CD8 clonotypes in ibrutinib-treated CLL. Method: immunoSEQ multiplex PCR; TCRdb's copy keeps in-frame clones and lacks some. The top ten clones hold 25% to 35% of a sample with around 97,000 clones, 60% to 80% of them seen once. Specimen: PBMCs, collected after 12 months of ibrutinib treatment. These receptors originate from a human donor with chronic lymphocytic leukemia.

This clone was counted a few times. This sequence joins TRBV11-2 and TRBJ1-6, with 7 bases aligning to TRBD1. Germline CDR1 reads SGHAT; CDR2 reads FQNNGV. V gave up 5 bases and J gave up 7 bases; unmatched junction bases: 8. The length of the CDR3 is 15 residues. The CDR3 region is CASSAATGVNSPLHF. Written as DNA, the CDR3 is TGTGCCAGCAGCGCCGCCACAGGGGTCAATTCACCCCTCCACTTT.

V is TRBV7-6 and J is TRBJ2-7; no clear D gene. The CDR3 has 13 residues. Trimming left V 11 bases short and J 0 bases short, with 14 bases between. The germline V gene encodes CDR1 SGHVS and CDR2 FNYEAQ. DNA of the CDR3: TGTGCCCCAGTGGGTATAAGCTCCTACGAGCAGTACTTC. It yields the protein CAPVGISSYEQYF.